Listed below are T cell receptor beta chains from one sample, sequenced in a study of cytomegalovirus exposure and HLA in healthy donors. The method was immunoSEQ multiplex PCR; TCRdb's version includes in-frame clones alone and lacks a portion of them. This table has under 250,000 clones, approximately 81% appearing once. The sample was PBMCs. These receptors were obtained from a woman aged 55-69 years in good health and CMV-seropositive. Both conserved end residues are part of each CDR3. D genes are given only for firm matches. The size field is filled for only some rows; it gives once, few, many or a size class.

TRBV4-1	TRBJ1-2	NA	NA	CASSQAGNYGYTF	TGCGCCAGCAGCCAAGCAGGGAACTATGGCTACACCTTC
TRBV19	TRBJ2-2	NA	NA	CASSIGGTANTGELFF	TGTGCCAGTAGTATTGGCGGGACGGCGAACACCGGGGAGCTGTTTTTT
TRBV6-4	TRBJ1-6	TRBD1	NA	CASSDRDRANSPLHF	TGTGCCAGCAGTGACCGGGACAGGGCTAATTCACCCCTCCACTTT
TRBV29-1	TRBJ1-1	TRBD1	many	CSAGGTGLEAFF	TGCAGCGCCGGAGGGACAGGGCTTGAAGCTTTCTTT
TRBV5-1	TRBJ2-5	NA	NA	CASSFPRGEETQYF	TGCGCCAGCAGCTTCCCAAGGGGCGAAGAGACCCAGTACTTC
TRBV5-1	TRBJ2-7	TRBD2	NA	CASSLGGGRAYEQYF	TGCGCCAGCAGCTTGGGCGGTGGGAGGGCCTACGAGCAGTACTTC
TRBV25-1	TRBJ2-2	TRBD1	NA	CASKTGGNGELFF	TGTGCCAGCAAAACAGGGGGCAACGGGGAGCTGTTTTTT
TRBV4-1	TRBJ1-1	NA	NA	CASSQVGQGNTEAFF	TGCGCCAGCAGCCAAGTTGGGCAGGGGAACACTGAAGCTTTCTTT
TRBV11-3	TRBJ1-1	NA	NA	CASSLEGGEAFF	TGTGCCAGCAGCTTAGAGGGAGGTGAAGCTTTCTTT
TRBV9	TRBJ2-2	TRBD2	NA	CASSVSAGGPSGELFF	TGTGCCAGCAGCGTATCGGCGGGAGGGCCGTCCGGGGAGCTGTTTTTT
TRBV2	TRBJ1-3	TRBD1	few	CASSEGGQISGNTIYF	TGTGCCAGCAGTGAAGGGGGACAGATCTCTGGAAACACCATATATTTT
TRBV9	TRBJ1-1	NA	NA	CASSELTVGGEAFF	TGTGCCAGCAGTGAACTGACGGTAGGGGGTGAAGCTTTCTTT
TRBV6-5	TRBJ2-5	TRBD2	NA	CASKGLAIRETQYF	TGTGCCAGCAAGGGACTAGCGATCCGAGAGACCCAGTACTTC
TRBV5-1	TRBJ2-7	NA	NA	CASSPLAEGYEQYF	TGCGCCAGCAGCCCTTTAGCGGAGGGCTACGAGCAGTACTTC
TRBV2	TRBJ2-1	TRBD2	NA	CASSGEAGGTNEQFF	TGTGCCAGCAGTGGGGAAGCGGGAGGGACCAATGAGCAGTTCTTC
TRBV9	TRBJ2-3	TRBD2	NA	CASSRGLAGDTQYF	TGTGCCAGCAGCAGGGGACTAGCGGGAGATACGCAGTATTTT
TRBV12-2	TRBJ2-1	NA	NA	CASRLEVAGELGSYNEQFF	TGTGCAAGTCGCTTAGAGGTAGCGGGAGAATTGGGCTCCTACAATGAGCAGTTCTTC
TRBV10-2	TRBJ1-5	NA	NA	CASSEWGDQPQHF	TGCGCCAGCAGTGAGTGGGGGGATCAGCCCCAGCATTTT
TRBV2	TRBJ1-4	NA	NA	CASDRNEKLFF	TGTGCCAGCGACAGGAATGAAAAACTGTTTTTT
TRBV2	TRBJ1-3	NA	NA	CANVRGSGNTIYF	TGTGCCAACGTCAGGGGCTCTGGAAACACCATATATTTT
TRBV7-9	TRBJ1-1	NA	NA	CASSFSTGQPNTEAFF	TGTGCCAGCAGCTTCTCCACGGGACAACCGAACACTGAAGCTTTCTTT
TRBV6-6	TRBJ2-7	TRBD2	few	CASSYSEREGRYEQYF	TGTGCCAGCAGTTACTCGGAGCGGGAGGGCCGCTACGAGCAGTACTTC
TRBV29-1	TRBJ1-4	TRBD1	NA	CSVKQGADFEKLFF	TGCAGCGTTAAACAGGGGGCGGATTTTGAAAAACTGTTTTTT
TRBV14	TRBJ2-7	TRBD1	NA	CASSPYRGEQYF	TGTGCCAGCAGCCCTTACAGGGGCGAGCAGTACTTC
TRBV29-1	TRBJ2-1	TRBD2	NA	CSASPGTSRYNEQFF	TGCAGCGCATCCCCCGGGACTAGCCGGTACAATGAGCAGTTCTTC
TRBV28	TRBJ2-7	NA	NA	CASSLEGYEQYF	TGTGCCAGCAGTTTAGAGGGTTACGAGCAGTACTTC
TRBV6-6	TRBJ2-7	NA	NA	CASSYGLAQSPYEQYF	TGTGCCAGCAGTTACGGCCTAGCGCAGAGTCCCTACGAGCAGTACTTC
TRBV5-4	TRBJ1-4	NA	few	CASSLEDRGNEKLFF	TGTGCCAGCAGCTTGGAGGACAGAGGTAATGAAAAACTGTTTTTT
TRBV11-3	TRBJ2-7	NA	NA	CASSLGTGTYEQYF	TGTGCCAGCAGCTTAGGTACGGGGACCTACGAGCAGTACTTC
TRBV6-5	TRBJ1-2	TRBD1	NA	CASSPADRVGGYTF	TGTGCCAGCAGCCCCGCAGACAGGGTCGGTGGCTACACCTTC
TRBV5-1	TRBJ2-1	TRBD2	NA	CASSPGTNSGTYNEQFF	TGCGCCAGCAGCCCGGGAACAAATAGCGGGACCTACAATGAGCAGTTCTTC
TRBV19	TRBJ2-4	NA	NA	CASSRGGILAKNIQYF	TGTGCCAGTAGCAGAGGAGGGATATTAGCCAAAAACATTCAGTACTTC
TRBV5-1	TRBJ2-1	TRBD2	NA	CASSLDPSGSLRGEQFF	TGCGCCAGCAGCTTGGACCCTAGCGGGAGTCTAAGGGGTGAGCAGTTCTTC
TRBV19	TRBJ2-2	TRBD2	NA	CASSAYASGRRDTGELFF	TGTGCCAGTAGTGCCTATGCTAGCGGGAGGAGAGACACCGGGGAGCTGTTTTTT
TRBV6-5	TRBJ1-2	TRBD1	NA	CASSTDRGGGYTF	TGTGCCAGCAGTACGGACAGGGGGGGTGGCTACACCTTC
TRBV15	TRBJ1-3	NA	NA	CATSEPATGSGNTIYF	TGTGCCACCAGCGAACCCGCGACAGGCTCTGGAAACACCATATATTTT
TRBV29-1	TRBJ2-1	TRBD2	NA	CSVGTSGRAYNEQFF	TGCAGCGTTGGCACTAGCGGGAGGGCCTACAATGAGCAGTTCTTC
TRBV11-2	TRBJ2-1	NA	NA	CASSLLANYNEQFF	TGTGCCAGCAGCCTACTAGCTAACTACAATGAGCAGTTCTTC
TRBV28	TRBJ1-5	NA	NA	CASSQGGQPQHF	TGTGCCAGCAGTCAGGGAGGACAGCCCCAGCATTTT
TRBV5-5	TRBJ2-1	NA	NA	CASSREGTAGYNEQFF	TGTGCCAGCAGCCGAGAGGGGACGGCGGGGTACAATGAGCAGTTCTTC
TRBV18	TRBJ2-6	NA	NA	CASSEDLANVLTF	TGTGCCAGCTCAGAGGATCTAGCCAACGTCCTGACTTTC
TRBV10-2	TRBJ2-4	NA	NA	CASRGSGAKNIQYF	TGCGCCAGCAGAGGTAGCGGAGCCAAAAACATTCAGTACTTC
TRBV30	TRBJ1-5	NA	NA	CAWSGGEVQPQHF	TGTGCCTGGAGTGGAGGAGAGGTTCAGCCCCAGCATTTT
TRBV2	TRBJ1-2	NA	NA	CASRRVVGNAAYGYTF	TGTGCCAGCAGGAGGGTGGTCGGGAATGCGGCCTATGGCTACACCTTC
TRBV7-7	TRBJ2-7	NA	NA	CASSPQQGPYEQYF	TGTGCCAGCAGCCCCCAACAGGGCCCCTACGAGCAGTACTTC
TRBV5-1	TRBJ1-5	NA	NA	CASSLDPGGNQPQHF	TGCGCCAGCAGCTTGGATCCGGGGGGCAATCAGCCCCAGCATTTT
TRBV11-2	TRBJ1-3	NA	NA	CASSLGNPGLDTIYF	TGTGCCAGCAGCTTAGGTAATCCGGGATTGGACACCATATATTTT
TRBV7-9	TRBJ2-7	NA	NA	CASSLAGRSYEQYF	TGTGCCAGCAGTTTGGCGGGACGCTCCTACGAGCAGTACTTC
TRBV5-1	TRBJ1-6	TRBD1	NA	CASSTGQGNNSPLHF	TGCGCCAGCAGCACGGGACAGGGCAATAATTCACCCCTCCACTTT
TRBV6-6	TRBJ1-1	NA	NA	CASSLMSDTEAFF	TGTGCCAGCAGCCTTATGAGCGATACTGAAGCTTTCTTT
TRBV1	TRBJ2-7	NA	once	CTSSREREGPYEQYF	TGCACCAGCAGCCGAGAGCGGGAGGGCCCCTACGAGCAGTACTTC
TRBV6-6	TRBJ1-4	NA	few	CASSYGRVANEKLFF	TGTGCCAGCAGTTACGGCAGGGTGGCTAATGAAAAACTGTTTTTT
TRBV28	TRBJ2-1	TRBD2	NA	CASSRLAHKWFF	TGTGCCAGCAGCAGACTAGCGCACAAGTGGTTCTTC